The next 30 T cell receptor beta chains were all read from a single sample in a study of beta chain features in type 1 diabetes. Sequenced material consisted of expressed TCRB transcripts (all of the isolated RNA was reverse transcribed). Here immunoSEQ multiplex PCR was the method, and the copy in TCRdb shows in-frame clones only, minus some. The sample holds hundreds of thousands of clones, over 10% seen once. The sample was naive CD4+ T cells from blood. These receptors all stem from a man aged 18 to 30 in good health.

V and J are TRBV2 and TRBJ2-7; 9 positions match TRBD1. This CDR3 comprises 13 residues. Germline assignment: CDR1 SNHLY and CDR2 FYNNEI. Trimming took 7 bases from V and 4 from J; bases not matched to a gene: 5. CDR3 nucleotide sequence: TGTGCCAGCATGGGACAGGGCCCATACGAGCAGTACTTC. This gives the protein CASMGQGPYEQYF.

This rearrangement joins TRBV4-3 to TRBJ2-1, with 11 nucleotides matching TRBD2. This CDR3 region has 15 residues. Trimming at V came to 8 bases and at J to 4 bases, leaving 7 bases not matched to a gene. Germline V gene lookup returns CDR1 LGHNA and CDR2 YSLEER. For the CDR3, the DNA is TGCGCCAGCCAATACCGACTAGCGGGGTACAATGAGCAGTTCTTC. This codes for CASQYRLAGYNEQFF.

This clone was counted only a few times. The chain joins TRBV19 to TRBJ2-5; possible D gene TRBD1, 5 bases. The CDR3 is made up of 15 amino acids. Germline values: CDR1 LNHDA, CDR2 SQIVND (reference sequence). The V gene lost 1 base and the J gene lost 0 bases, with 9 bases spanning the gap. CDR3 loop: CASSIGTLNQETQYF. Written as DNA, the CDR3 is TGTGCCAGTAGTATAGGGACACTCAACCAAGAGACCCAGTACTTC.

This clone has a handful of counts. The rearrangement uses TRBV4-3 and TRBJ2-7; no definite D call. Trimming pared 2 bases from V and 0 bases from J, leaving 8 bases between. Germline CDR1 and CDR2: LGHNA and YSLEER. This CDR3 contains 14 residues. The CDR3 loop is CASSQTVFSYEQYF. In DNA, the CDR3 is TGCGCCAGCAGCCAAACAGTGTTCTCCTACGAGCAGTACTTC.

The V gene is TRBV28, the J gene TRBJ1-2; D is undetermined. V lost 10 bases to trimming and J lost 5 bases, with 11 bases between them. The CDR3 runs 11 residues. Germline assignment: CDR1 MDHEN and CDR2 SYDVKM. For the CDR3, the DNA is TGTGCCATCACTACCGGATATGGCTACACCTTC. It is translated as CAITTGYGYTF.

The V gene is TRBV11-2, the J gene TRBJ2-1; weak D call: TRBD2 (6 bases). CDR3 size: 16 residues. Germline V CDR1 and CDR2: SGHAT, FQNNGV. Trimming removed 5 bases from V and 9 bases from J, with 23 bases in between. This CDR3 is CASSPHLLATGSEQFF. Here the CDR3 DNA reads TGTGCCAGCAGCCCACACTTACTAGCCACCGGGTCTGAGCAGTTCTTC.

In its sample, this clone was seen a few times. The gene calls are TRBV7-3 and TRBJ2-3; 8 nucleotides match TRBD1. The CDR3 is made up of 16 amino acids. In germline, CDR1 is SGHTA, CDR2 FQGTGA. V shed 4 bases and J 1 base; nucleotides not matched to a gene: 7. CDR3 nucleotide sequence: TGTGCCAGCAGCTCGGGACAGGCCTATGGCACAGATACGCAGTATTTT. It codes for CASSSGQAYGTDTQYF.

This clone occurred a few times. V and J are TRBV28 and TRBJ2-5, with D unresolved. The V and J ends lost 1 base and 4 bases respectively, with 16 bases between them. Germline V gives CDR1 MDHEN, CDR2 SYDVKM. The CDR3 is 16 residues long. The CDR3 region has the DNA TGTGCCAGCAGTTTATCCGAGCAGGTTGTCCCAGAGACCCAGTACTTC. Its translation is CASSLSEQVVPETQYF.

The CDR3 nucleotides are TGCGCCAGCAGCTCCACCACTGCCCTCTCTGGGGCCAACGTCCTGACTTTC. It codes for CASSSTTALSGANVLTF. The genes are TRBV5-1 and TRBJ2-6; D unclear. The germline V gene has CDR1 SGHRS and CDR2 YFSETQ. V shed 3 bases and J shed 0 bases, with 13 bases lying between them. The CDR3 runs 17 residues.

This clone appeared a few times. The chain is built from TRBV5-4 and TRBJ2-3; 9 bases line up with TRBD2. V lost 1 base, J lost 0 bases, and 6 bases stayed unmatched. Germline loops: CDR1 SGHNT, CDR2 YYREEE (reference sequence). CDR3 length: 17 amino acids. CDR3 residues: CASSLKLAGSSTDTQYF. Here the CDR3 DNA reads TGTGCCAGCAGCTTGAAGCTAGCGGGATCGAGCACAGATACGCAGTATTTT.

J is TRBJ1-1 and V is TRBV6-6, with unresolved D. Germline lookup yields CDR1 MNHNY and CDR2 SVGAGI (reference sequence). Trimming shortened V by 2 bases and J by 7 bases, and 5 bases separated the two germline ends. The CDR3 has 11 residues. CDR3 DNA sequence: TGTGCCAGCAGTTACATCAGTGAAGCTTTCTTT. Translated, it gives CASSYISEAFF.

Of note for this clone: The junction and the germline gene differ at one end; a read error may be behind it. The rearrangement uses TRBV7-7 and TRBJ2-1, with a tentative D call TRBD2 (5 bases). CDR3 length equals 13 residues. CDR1 is SSHAT, CDR2 FNYEAQ, per germline (reference sequence). The CDR3 here is CASSSLASSEQFF. The DNA for the CDR3 is TGTGCTAGCAGCTCTCTAGCCTCCTCTGAGCAGTTCTTC.

This clone was detected only a few times. This chain links TRBV6-6 with TRBJ2-5; D is unresolved. The V gene's germline CDR1 is MNHNY and CDR2 SVGAGI (reference sequence). The CDR3 totals 12 residues. The ends were cut back, 8 bases at V and 1 base at J, with 8 bases in the middle. The CDR3 here is CASQLSQETQYF. In DNA, the CDR3 is TGTGCCAGCCAACTATCCCAAGAGACCCAGTACTTC.

This clone was detected only a few times. The gene calls are TRBV7-9 and TRBJ2-3, with D possibly being TRBD1 (6 bases). The CDR3 runs to 15 residues. The germline V gene encodes CDR1 SEHNR and CDR2 FQNEAQ (reference sequence). Trimming stripped 1 base from V and 0 bases from J, with 8 bases between. The DNA of the CDR3 is TGTGCCAGCAGCTTAGAAGGGGGAAGCACAGATACGCAGTATTTT. Protein sequence: CASSLEGGSTDTQYF.

This clone was detected a few times. The chain links TRBV6-6 to TRBJ1-1, with 8 positions matching TRBD1. CDR1 is MNHNY and CDR2 is SVGAGI in the germline V gene (reference sequence). The ends lost 6 bases at V and 4 bases at J; junction bases unmatched: 7. The CDR3 covers 14 residues. CDR3 protein: CASSSRGLGTEAFF. The CDR3 nucleotides read TGTGCCAGCAGCTCCAGGGGGCTTGGCACTGAAGCTTTCTTT.

The chain carries TRBV18 and TRBJ2-3; TRBD2 aligns across 10 bases. The germline V gene has CDR1 KGHSH and CDR2 LQKENI. The CDR3 runs 16 residues. With 3 bases clipped from V and 1 base from J, the junction kept 4 bases outside the gene matches. Here the CDR3 reads CASSPLSGGGTDTQYF. CDR3 DNA: TGTGCCAGCTCACCCCTCAGCGGGGGGGGCACAGATACGCAGTATTTT.

This clone was observed a single time. The chain is built from TRBV28 and TRBJ1-2; D ambiguous. Trimming shortened V by 6 bases and J by 4 bases, and 12 bases separated the two germline ends. The CDR3 totals 13 residues. Per the germline V gene, CDR1 is MDHEN and CDR2 is SYDVKM. The DNA for the CDR3 is TGTGCCAGCAGATCCCCCTCCGGCTATGGCTACACCTTC. Translation: CASRSPSGYGYTF.

This clone was seen only a few times. This chain joins TRBV7-9 and TRBJ1-1; tentative D call: TRBD1 (5 bases). Germline V gene lookup returns CDR1 SEHNR and CDR2 FQNEAQ (reference sequence). V was shortened by 1 base and J by 4 bases, with 13 bases between the two germline ends. This CDR3 has 15 amino acids. Here the CDR3 reads CASSLGGSLGTEAFF. In nucleotides, the CDR3 is TGTGCCAGCAGCTTAGGGGGCAGTCTGGGCACTGAAGCTTTCTTT.

As regards this clone: The same CDR3 arises from other DNA sequences in this sample as well. The chain recombines TRBV30 with TRBJ1-5; 9 bases fit TRBD1. V dropped 2 bases and J dropped 6; count of bases not matched to a gene: 5. CDR3 length: 14 amino acids. CDR1 and CDR2 from the germline V gene are GTSNPN and SVGIG (reference sequence). The DNA for the CDR3 is TGTGCCTGGAGTTTAGGACAGGGGTTTCAGCCCCAGCATTTT. It codes for CAWSLGQGFQPQHF.

The J gene is TRBJ1-5, the V gene TRBV29-1; D might be TRBD1 (6 bases). The CDR3 loop spans 13 amino acids. Germline values: CDR1 SQVTM, CDR2 ANQGSEA. With 6 bases removed from V and 7 bases from J, the gap between germline ends came to 16 bases. CDR3 nucleotides: TGCAGCGTCTTTCAGGGGCTGGGGCAGCCCCAGCATTTT. This sequence encodes CSVFQGLGQPQHF.

This clone showed up just a few times. The genes are TRBV29-1 and TRBJ1-1; TRBD1 is a possible D gene (5 bases). In germline, CDR1 is SQVTM, CDR2 ANQGSEA. V was pared by 3 bases and J by 5 bases, with 16 bases between. The CDR3 covers 14 residues. The CDR3 reads CSVERDSPGTEAFF. The CDR3 DNA follows: TGCAGCGTTGAGAGAGACAGCCCTGGGACTGAAGCTTTCTTT.

There are a few counts of this clone. The rearrangement joins TRBV9 to TRBJ2-2, with 9 bases that match TRBD1. The CDR3 contains 17 residues. Losses at the gene ends were 4 bases for V and 7 bases for J; bases not matched to a gene: 14. Germline V gene sequence: CDR1 SGDLS, CDR2 YYNGEE. The CDR3, as DNA: TGTGCCAGCAGCCCCCGCCCCGGGACAGGGCCGAGCGGGGAGCTGTTTTTT. Translation gives CASSPRPGTGPSGELFF.

The chain has TRBV7-2 and TRBJ2-7; the D gene is possibly TRBD1 (5 bases). This CDR3 is built from 14 residues. Deletions cut 2 bases from V and 0 bases from J, with 8 bases between. CDR1 is SGHTA and CDR2 is FQGNSA in the germline V gene. Here the CDR3 DNA reads TGTGCCAGCAGCTTAACAGGAAGCTCCTACGAGCAGTACTTC. Its protein product is CASSLTGSSYEQYF.

This clone occurred a few times. The chain links TRBV5-1 to TRBJ2-3; D not resolved. The V gene's germline CDR1 is SGHRS and CDR2 YFSETQ. The CDR3 sequence is 15 residues long. The V gene lost 0 bases and the J gene lost 0 bases, with 8 bases spanning the gap. CDR3 sequence: CASSLGRISTDTQYF. The DNA for the CDR3 is TGCGCCAGCAGCTTGGGTAGAATTAGCACAGATACGCAGTATTTT.

This clone has more than one count but fewer than ten. The rearrangement links TRBV19 to TRBJ2-5; D may be TRBD1 (6 bases). The germline CDR1 and CDR2 sequences are LNHDA and SQIVND (reference sequence). Trimming cost V 2 bases and J 0 bases, with 13 bases left between them. The CDR3 runs to 16 residues. CDR3: CASSIQGKGNQETQYF. CDR3 nucleotide sequence: TGTGCCAGTAGTATACAGGGGAAAGGGAACCAAGAGACCCAGTACTTC.

This clone was observed a handful of times. V is TRBV4-2 and J is TRBJ1-5; D uncertain. Trimming left V 0 bases short and J 1 base short, with 16 bases between. This CDR3 contains 18 residues. Germline CDR1 and CDR2: LGHNA and YNFKEQ. As DNA, the CDR3 is TGTGCCAGCAGCCAAGATCAAGGAGGAGGGAAAAGCAATCAGCCCCAGCATTTT. Its protein is CASSQDQGGGKSNQPQHF.

The rearrangement joins TRBV30 to TRBJ1-1, with D hard to call. The V end lost 3 bases, the J end lost 6 bases, and 11 bases lay between the germline ends. CDR3 length equals 12 residues. From germline, CDR1 is GTSNPN and CDR2 SVGIG (reference sequence). CDR3 nucleotides: TGTGCCTGGAGCATACCGACACCTGAAGCTTTCTTT. As protein: CAWSIPTPEAFF.

V is TRBV5-6 and J is TRBJ2-1; D is unresolved. Germline lookup yields CDR1 SGHDT and CDR2 YYEEEE. The CDR3 loop spans 13 amino acids. Trimming left V 4 bases short and J 7 bases short, with 12 bases between. CDR3 residues: CASSTENGNEQFF. CDR3 in DNA: TGTGCCAGCAGCACAGAAAATGGGAATGAGCAGTTCTTC.

In its sample, this clone was seen a few times. The chain couples TRBV11-1 to TRBJ1-6, with 7 bases identical to TRBD1. Germline-derived CDR1 and CDR2 are SGHAT and FQDESV (reference sequence). The CDR3 has 14 residues. J was trimmed by 14 bases and V by 5 bases; bases with no gene match: 12. The CDR3 region is CASSQTGPQRTLHF. The CDR3 bases are TGTGCCAGCAGCCAGACAGGGCCCCAGCGTACCCTCCACTTT.

The rearrangement uses TRBV7-2 and TRBJ2-2, with D unclear. Germline CDR1 is SGHTA and CDR2 is FQGNSA. CDR3 length: 14 amino acids. The V gene lost 5 bases and the J gene lost 1 base, with 8 bases spanning the gap. This CDR3 reads CASSPRQNTGELFF. CDR3 sequence (DNA): TGTGCCAGCAGCCCAAGACAGAACACCGGGGAGCTGTTTTTT. Full variable domain (missing parts from reference TRBV7-2 and TRBJ2-2): GAGVSQSPSNKVTEKGKDVELRCDPISGHTALYWYRQSLGQGLEFLIYFQGNSAPDKSGLPSDRFSAERTGGSVSTLTIQRTQQEDSAVYLCASSPRQNTGELFFGEGSRLTVL.